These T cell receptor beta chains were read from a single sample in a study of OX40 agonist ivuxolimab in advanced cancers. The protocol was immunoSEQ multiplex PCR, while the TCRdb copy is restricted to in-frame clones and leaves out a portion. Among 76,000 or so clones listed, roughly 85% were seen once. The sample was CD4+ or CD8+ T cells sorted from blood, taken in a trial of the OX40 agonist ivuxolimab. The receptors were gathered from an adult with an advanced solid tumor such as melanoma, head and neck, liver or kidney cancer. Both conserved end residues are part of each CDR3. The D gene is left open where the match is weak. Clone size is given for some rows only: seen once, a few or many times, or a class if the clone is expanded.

cdr3_nt: TGTGCCAGCAGTGTCGCGGCGGGGGGGCGCAGTGAGCAGTTCTTC
cdr3_aa: CASSVAAGGRSEQFF
j_call: TRBJ2-1
d_call: TRBD2
v_call: TRBV6-1
clone_size: NA

cdr3_nt: TGTGCCAGTACGTGGACCCCGGGCAGGCTTCATGAAAAACTGTTTTTT
cdr3_aa: CASTWTPGRLHEKLFF
j_call: TRBJ1-4
d_call: NA
v_call: TRBV19
clone_size: NA

cdr3_nt: TGTGCCAGCAGCTTAGCCGAGGAAAAACTGTTTTTT
cdr3_aa: CASSLAEEKLFF
j_call: TRBJ1-4
d_call: NA
v_call: TRBV11-3
clone_size: NA

cdr3_nt: TGTGCCAGCAGCTTAGCCAGCCCGAACACTGAAGCTTTCTTT
cdr3_aa: CASSLASPNTEAFF
j_call: TRBJ1-1
d_call: NA
v_call: TRBV7-2
clone_size: NA

cdr3_nt: TGTGCCAGCAGTGAGGAACTCTGGGACTATGGCTACACCTTC
cdr3_aa: CASSEELWDYGYTF
j_call: TRBJ1-2
d_call: NA
v_call: TRBV6-1
clone_size: NA

cdr3_nt: TGTGCCAGCAGCGGACTAGCGGGGGGCCTCGACAATGAGCAGTTCTTC
cdr3_aa: CASSGLAGGLDNEQFF
j_call: TRBJ2-1
d_call: TRBD2
v_call: TRBV7-2
clone_size: NA

cdr3_nt: TGTGCCAGCAGTACCACATACACAGATACGCAGTATTTT
cdr3_aa: CASSTTYTDTQYF
j_call: TRBJ2-3
d_call: NA
v_call: TRBV6-6
clone_size: once

cdr3_nt: TGCGCCAGCAGCCCCACAGCGGGGGAGCGGCCGACCGGGGAGCTGTTTTTT
cdr3_aa: CASSPTAGERPTGELFF
j_call: TRBJ2-2
d_call: TRBD2
v_call: TRBV23-1
clone_size: NA

cdr3_nt: TGTGCCAGTAGTAAGAAGGGACTAGCGGGGGGGAGTGATACGCAGTATTTT
cdr3_aa: CASSKKGLAGGSDTQYF
j_call: TRBJ2-3
d_call: TRBD2
v_call: TRBV19
clone_size: NA

cdr3_nt: TGCGCCAGCAGCCAAGGGGCCGGGGCCAACGTCCTGACTTTC
cdr3_aa: CASSQGAGANVLTF
j_call: TRBJ2-6
d_call: NA
v_call: TRBV4-1
clone_size: NA

cdr3_nt: TGTGCCAGCAGCTTAGCGAACAGGGGTCGAAATGAGCAGTTCTTC
cdr3_aa: CASSLANRGRNEQFF
j_call: TRBJ2-1
d_call: TRBD1
v_call: TRBV7-8
clone_size: few

cdr3_nt: TGCGCCAGCAGCACGGACAGGGTAAACAATGAGCAGTTCTTC
cdr3_aa: CASSTDRVNNEQFF
j_call: TRBJ2-1
d_call: TRBD1
v_call: TRBV5-1
clone_size: NA

cdr3_nt: TGCGCCAGCACGGCGGGGCGGACCTACGAGCAGTACTTC
cdr3_aa: CASTAGRTYEQYF
j_call: TRBJ2-7
d_call: NA
v_call: TRBV10-2
clone_size: NA

cdr3_nt: TGTGCCAGTACCCCTACGGGCACCCCAACCTACGAGCAGTACTTC
cdr3_aa: CASTPTGTPTYEQYF
j_call: TRBJ2-7
d_call: NA
v_call: TRBV19
clone_size: NA

cdr3_nt: TGCGCCAGCAGCTTGTTGGGACTAGCGTCAGATACGCAGTATTTT
cdr3_aa: CASSLLGLASDTQYF
j_call: TRBJ2-3
d_call: TRBD2
v_call: TRBV5-1
clone_size: NA

cdr3_nt: TGCGCCAGCAGCCAGGTGCCCCAGGGTGGCGGGGAGCTGTTTTTT
cdr3_aa: CASSQVPQGGGELFF
j_call: TRBJ2-2
d_call: NA
v_call: TRBV4-3
clone_size: NA

cdr3_nt: TGTGCCAGCAGTGTAGCGACAGGGGGCACCTACGAGCAGTACTTC
cdr3_aa: CASSVATGGTYEQYF
j_call: TRBJ2-7
d_call: TRBD1
v_call: TRBV2
clone_size: NA

cdr3_nt: TGTGCCAGCAGATACGGGACAGAGAACACTGAAGCTTTCTTT
cdr3_aa: CASRYGTENTEAFF
j_call: TRBJ1-1
d_call: TRBD1
v_call: TRBV7-2
clone_size: NA

cdr3_nt: TGTGCCAGCAGCTTCTTCAGGGTCGGAGATACGCAGTATTTT
cdr3_aa: CASSFFRVGDTQYF
j_call: TRBJ2-3
d_call: NA
v_call: TRBV11-2
clone_size: NA

cdr3_nt: TGTGCCAGCAGCTTGGGATCGCAGACAGGGGGCCTTTCACCCCTCCACTTT
cdr3_aa: CASSLGSQTGGLSPLHF
j_call: TRBJ1-6
d_call: TRBD1
v_call: TRBV5-4
clone_size: NA

cdr3_nt: TGTGCCAGCAGCCCCCGAGGCGTTGGCAATCAGCCCCAGCATTTT
cdr3_aa: CASSPRGVGNQPQHF
j_call: TRBJ1-5
d_call: NA
v_call: TRBV7-9
clone_size: once

cdr3_nt: TGTGCCAGTAGCCCGACTAGCGGGGCGAACAATGAGCAGTTCTTC
cdr3_aa: CASSPTSGANNEQFF
j_call: TRBJ2-1
d_call: TRBD2
v_call: TRBV19
clone_size: NA

cdr3_nt: TGTGCCAGCAGCTTAGAACACAGGGGCAGGAATAATTCACCCCTCCACTTT
cdr3_aa: CASSLEHRGRNNSPLHF
j_call: TRBJ1-6
d_call: TRBD1
v_call: TRBV7-2
clone_size: NA

cdr3_nt: TGTGCCAGCAGCTCAGGGACTAGCGGGCGCCGGGGGCAGTTCTTC
cdr3_aa: CASSSGTSGRRGQFF
j_call: TRBJ2-1
d_call: TRBD2
v_call: TRBV7-2
clone_size: NA

cdr3_nt: TGCGCCAGCAGCCCGCTGGCGAGCTCTGGGGCCAACGTCCTGACTTTC
cdr3_aa: CASSPLASSGANVLTF
j_call: TRBJ2-6
d_call: NA
v_call: TRBV5-1
clone_size: NA

cdr3_nt: TGTGCCAGCAGATCTCAGACCTACGAGCAGTACTTC
cdr3_aa: CASRSQTYEQYF
j_call: TRBJ2-7
d_call: NA
v_call: TRBV4-2
clone_size: NA

cdr3_nt: TGTGCCAGTAGGGCTCTTAGCGGGGGGCGTACAGATACGCAGTATTTT
cdr3_aa: CASRALSGGRTDTQYF
j_call: TRBJ2-3
d_call: TRBD2
v_call: TRBV19
clone_size: NA

cdr3_nt: TGTGCCAGCAGTGAACTCGGGGGCTCCTACAATGAGCAGTTCTTC
cdr3_aa: CASSELGGSYNEQFF
j_call: TRBJ2-1
d_call: NA
v_call: TRBV2
clone_size: NA

cdr3_nt: TGTGCCAGCAGCCCCGGACAGGGAGTAGGGCAGCCCCAGCATTTT
cdr3_aa: CASSPGQGVGQPQHF
j_call: TRBJ1-5
d_call: TRBD1
v_call: TRBV5-4
clone_size: NA

cdr3_nt: TGTGCCAGCAGACCAGACAGGGGGGCTGGAAACACCATATATTTT
cdr3_aa: CASRPDRGAGNTIYF
j_call: TRBJ1-3
d_call: TRBD1
v_call: TRBV7-9
clone_size: NA

cdr3_nt: TGTGCCAGCAGCATACTAGCGGGGGGGGGCACAGATACGCAGTATTTT
cdr3_aa: CASSILAGGGTDTQYF
j_call: TRBJ2-3
d_call: TRBD2
v_call: TRBV9
clone_size: NA

cdr3_nt: TGTGCCAGTACCATGGGTCCGGGCAATCAGCCCCAGCATTTT
cdr3_aa: CASTMGPGNQPQHF
j_call: TRBJ1-5
d_call: NA
v_call: TRBV19
clone_size: NA

cdr3_nt: TGTGCCAGCAGCTTAGGGGCACCCACAGATACGCAGTATTTT
cdr3_aa: CASSLGAPTDTQYF
j_call: TRBJ2-3
d_call: NA
v_call: TRBV7-3
clone_size: NA

cdr3_nt: TGTGCCAGCTCACCACCGAGGACAGGGGGATCGGATACGCAGTATTTT
cdr3_aa: CASSPPRTGGSDTQYF
j_call: TRBJ2-3
d_call: TRBD1
v_call: TRBV18
clone_size: once

cdr3_nt: TGTGCCAGTAGTATTACGGCTAGGGGCGGCTATGGCTACACCTTC
cdr3_aa: CASSITARGGYGYTF
j_call: TRBJ1-2
d_call: NA
v_call: TRBV19
clone_size: NA

cdr3_nt: TGTGCCAGTCGGAGCCAAAATTCACCCCTCCACTTT
cdr3_aa: CASRSQNSPLHF
j_call: TRBJ1-6
d_call: NA
v_call: TRBV9
clone_size: NA

cdr3_nt: TGTGCCAGCAGTTTAGAAGGGAACCAAAAACTGTTTTTT
cdr3_aa: CASSLEGNQKLFF
j_call: TRBJ1-4
d_call: NA
v_call: TRBV25-1
clone_size: NA

cdr3_nt: TGTGCCAGCAGCGTAGAGGCAGATCCGTCGGGCACTGAAGCTTTCTTT
cdr3_aa: CASSVEADPSGTEAFF
j_call: TRBJ1-1
d_call: NA
v_call: TRBV9
clone_size: NA

cdr3_nt: TGCGCCAGCAGCTTGGCAGGAGTACCGGGTACGCAGTATTTT
cdr3_aa: CASSLAGVPGTQYF
j_call: TRBJ2-3
d_call: NA
v_call: TRBV5-1
clone_size: few

cdr3_nt: TGCGCCAGCAGCCAAGATCCCGGGACCAGCACAGATACGCAGTATTTT
cdr3_aa: CASSQDPGTSTDTQYF
j_call: TRBJ2-3
d_call: NA
v_call: TRBV4-3
clone_size: NA

cdr3_nt: TGTGCCAGCAAGAACAGGGCAGGTAACCCCCTCCACTTT
cdr3_aa: CASKNRAGNPLHF
j_call: TRBJ1-6
d_call: NA
v_call: TRBV2
clone_size: NA

cdr3_nt: TGTGCCAGTAAGTCCGGGACAACCGATCAGCCCCAGCATTTT
cdr3_aa: CASKSGTTDQPQHF
j_call: TRBJ1-5
d_call: NA
v_call: TRBV19
clone_size: NA

cdr3_nt: TGTGCCAGCCGAGCGCAAATCACAGATACGCAGTATTTT
cdr3_aa: CASRAQITDTQYF
j_call: TRBJ2-3
d_call: NA
v_call: TRBV27
clone_size: NA

cdr3_nt: TGTGCCAGCAGTTACCGGGACGGGAGTACCTACAATGAGCAGTTCTTC
cdr3_aa: CASSYRDGSTYNEQFF
j_call: TRBJ2-1
d_call: NA
v_call: TRBV2
clone_size: NA

cdr3_nt: TGCAGCGTTTTTCCAGGGATAGGCGGCTACACCTTC
cdr3_aa: CSVFPGIGGYTF
j_call: TRBJ1-2
d_call: NA
v_call: TRBV29-1
clone_size: NA

cdr3_nt: TGTGCCTGGGACAACCGGGACAGGGGTTTTCAGCCCCAGCATTTT
cdr3_aa: CAWDNRDRGFQPQHF
j_call: TRBJ1-5
d_call: TRBD1
v_call: TRBV30
clone_size: NA

cdr3_nt: TGTGCCAGTAGTGAGTCTGGTGGGCCCCAGCATTTT
cdr3_aa: CASSESGGPQHF
j_call: TRBJ1-5
d_call: NA
v_call: TRBV19
clone_size: NA

cdr3_nt: TGTGCCAGCAGCCAAGAAGTCGAGAGGAGCGAGCAGTACTTC
cdr3_aa: CASSQEVERSEQYF
j_call: TRBJ2-7
d_call: NA
v_call: TRBV4-2
clone_size: once

cdr3_nt: TGTGCCAGCAGCCCCTTGGAAGGGGGCCCCACGAGGAACATTCAGTACTTC
cdr3_aa: CASSPLEGGPTRNIQYF
j_call: TRBJ2-4
d_call: TRBD1
v_call: TRBV7-9
clone_size: few

cdr3_nt: TGTGCCAGCAGCTTAGGGGAGGGGGGCCAAGAGACCCAGTACTTC
cdr3_aa: CASSLGEGGQETQYF
j_call: TRBJ2-5
d_call: NA
v_call: TRBV7-7
clone_size: few

cdr3_nt: TGTGCCAGCAGCTTAGACGGCCAGGGAGGTGAAAAACTGTTTTTT
cdr3_aa: CASSLDGQGGEKLFF
j_call: TRBJ1-4
d_call: NA
v_call: TRBV7-2
clone_size: NA

cdr3_nt: TGTGCCAGCAGGGGGACTGGGGAGCTGTTTTTT
cdr3_aa: CASRGTGELFF
j_call: TRBJ2-2
d_call: NA
v_call: TRBV6-5
clone_size: NA

cdr3_nt: TGTGCCAGCAGCTTGACAGGGAGGGATGGCTACACCTTC
cdr3_aa: CASSLTGRDGYTF
j_call: TRBJ1-2
d_call: TRBD1
v_call: TRBV7-9
clone_size: few

cdr3_nt: TGTGCCAGCAGCTCATACAGGGGGAGCACTGAAGCTTTCTTT
cdr3_aa: CASSSYRGSTEAFF
j_call: TRBJ1-1
d_call: TRBD1
v_call: TRBV11-2
clone_size: NA